The next 22 T cell receptor beta chains were all read from a single sample in a study of Ad26.COV2.S vaccination and SARS-CoV-2 variants. The method was immunoSEQ multiplex PCR; TCRdb's version includes in-frame clones alone and lacks a portion of them. The sample has about 350,000 clones, approximately 86% seen once. The sample's treatment: some 19 received Ad26.COV2.S at low or high dose, single or two shots; roughly 5 received placebo; per-sample allocation not given. On day 63 after the first injection, vaccine and placebo recipients gave samples. The material sequenced was peripheral blood, taken in a trial of Ad26.COV2.S vaccine versus placebo. Receptors originate from a person aged 18-65 years who received the Ad26.COV2.S COVID-19 vaccine or a placebo.

This chain joins TRBV11-2 and TRBJ2-3, with a possible D match to TRBD1 (5 bases). The ends were cut back, 3 bases at V and 4 bases at J, with 8 bases in the middle. This CDR3 has 13 residues. Looked up from germline, CDR1 is SGHAT and CDR2 is FQNNGV. Written as DNA, the CDR3 is TGTGCCAGCAGCTTTCAGGGTGCAGATACGCAGTATTTT. It is translated as CASSFQGADTQYF.

V usage is TRBV3-1 (or the pseudogene TRBV3-2) and J usage is TRBJ2-3; 7 bases map to TRBD2. CDR1 and CDR2 (germline): LGHDT, YNNKEL (reference sequence). This CDR3 region has 13 residues. The V and J ends lost 6 bases and 0 bases, in that order; junction bases with no gene match: 0. The CDR3 DNA is TGTGCCAGCAGTAGCGGGAGCACAGATACGCAGTATTTT. Its translation is CASSSGSTDTQYF.

V and J are TRBV19 and TRBJ2-4, with D tentatively TRBD2 (5 bases). Germline CDR1 and CDR2: LNHDA and SQIVND (reference sequence). Deletions cut 7 bases from V and 0 bases from J, with 13 bases between. This CDR3 contains 15 residues. Here the CDR3 reads CASTSRGLAKNIQYF. CDR3 DNA: TGTGCCAGTACCTCAAGAGGGTTAGCCAAAAACATTCAGTACTTC.

The chain couples TRBV2 to TRBJ2-5; possible D gene TRBD1, 6 bases. The CDR3 extends over 14 amino acids. CDR1 is SNHLY and CDR2 is FYNNEI in the germline V gene. Trimming removed 6 bases at V and 4 bases at J, with 15 bases between. The DNA of the CDR3 is TGTGCCAGCAGGAGGGATGGGGGCACAGAGACCCAGTACTTC. Translated: CASRRDGGTETQYF. Complete variable domain (other parts from reference TRBV2 and TRBJ2-5): EPEVTQTPSHQVTQMGQEVILRCVPISNHLYFYWYRQILGQKVEFLVSFYNNEISEKSEIFDDQFSVERPDGSNFTLKIRSTKLEDSAMYFCASRRDGGTETQYFGPGTRLLVL.

This clone was found once. This chain links TRBV28 with TRBJ2-7; D is unclear. CDR1 MDHEN and CDR2 SYDVKM come from the germline V gene. CDR3 length: 12 residues. Trimming took off 6 bases at V and 5 bases at J, with 11 bases between the two ends. In DNA, the CDR3 is TGTGCCAGCAGCTCATCATTCGACGAGCAGTACTTC. This codes for CASSSSFDEQYF.

Judged by abundance, this clone is medium-sized (0.01 to 0.1%). The rearrangement uses TRBV6-1 and TRBJ2-6; no firm D call. Trimming took off 3 bases at V and 0 bases at J, with 6 bases between the two ends. The germline gives CDR1 MNHNS, CDR2 SASEGT. This CDR3 has 15 amino acids. CDR3 residues: CASSDKGSGANVLTF. In DNA, the CDR3 is TGTGCCAGCAGTGATAAAGGCTCTGGGGCCAACGTCCTGACTTTC.

The chain links TRBV7-9 to TRBJ2-4; weak D call: TRBD2 (7 bases). V gave up 5 bases and J gave up 7 bases, with 15 bases separating them. The germline gives CDR1 SEHNR, CDR2 FQNEAQ (reference sequence). This CDR3 is 14 amino acids long. CDR3 region: CASSNPGGRNIQYF. The CDR3 DNA reads as TGTGCCAGCAGCAACCCGGGGGGCCGGAACATTCAGTACTTC.

Note on this clone: The sample contains more than one DNA sequence encoding this CDR3. The V and J genes are TRBV24-1 and TRBJ2-1; no definite D call. Trimming pared 3 bases from V and 1 base from J, leaving 9 bases between. This CDR3 spans 15 amino acids. CDR1 KGHDR and CDR2 SFDVKD come from the germline V gene. CDR3 loop: CATSDTSGSYNEQFF. The CDR3 nucleotides are TGTGCCACCAGTGATACAAGTGGATCCTACAATGAGCAGTTCTTC.

Here the CDR3 DNA reads TGCGCCAGCAGGGGACTAGCGGCCTACGAGCAGTACTTC. It is translated as CASRGLAAYEQYF. The genes are TRBV4-1 and TRBJ2-7; TRBD2 matches at 11 bases. CDR3 length equals 13 residues. V shed 6 bases and J 2 bases; nucleotides not matched to a gene: 0. Germline lookup yields CDR1 MGHRA and CDR2 YSYEKL.

V gene TRBV6-4 combines with J gene TRBJ2-7; perhaps TRBD2 as D (6 bases). The CDR3 runs 15 residues. Germline CDR1 reads MRHNA; CDR2 reads SNTAGT. V was clipped by 1 base and J by 7 bases, with 17 bases between them. This chain's CDR3 is CASSDFVGRSCEQYF. The CDR3 DNA sequence: TGTGCCAGCAGTGACTTCGTTGGGAGGTCGTGTGAGCAGTACTTC.

This chain links TRBV12-5 with TRBJ1-5; the D gene is possibly TRBD1 (5 bases). The CDR3 is 14 amino acids. The ends were cut back, 7 bases at V and 4 bases at J, with 14 bases in the middle. Looked up from germline, CDR1 is LGHNT and CDR2 is FRNRAP. CDR3 nucleotides: TGTGCTAGTGCCCCCGACAGTCCAAATCAGCCCCAGCATTTT. Translated, it gives CASAPDSPNQPQHF.

The chain employs TRBV6-5 and TRBJ2-7; 7 bases map to TRBD1. This CDR3 is built from 15 residues. Trimming took 5 bases from V and 6 from J; bases not matched to a gene: 13. CDR1 is MNHEY, CDR2 SVGAGI, per germline. The CDR3 DNA reads TGTGCCAGCAGTCCTATAGACAGGGACGCGGGCGAGCAGTACTTC. Residues: CASSPIDRDAGEQYF.

This clone was found a few times. The rearrangement uses TRBV7-2 and TRBJ2-5; 7 bases line up with TRBD2. CDR1 and CDR2 from the germline V gene are SGHTA and FQGNSA. CDR3 length equals 14 residues. J gave up 6 bases and V 5 bases, and 9 bases lay outside the gene matches. DNA for the CDR3: TGTGCCAGCAGCCCGACGCGGGGAGGGAAGACCCAGTACTTC. This translates into CASSPTRGGKTQYF.

In this sample, this clone turned up a few times. The J gene is TRBJ2-7, the V gene TRBV6-2 or TRBV6-3, with TRBD2 matching 9 bases. Looked up from germline, CDR1 is MNHEY and CDR2 is SVGEGT. The CDR3 sequence is 14 residues long. The junction had 3 bases not matched to a gene; V was cut back by 5 bases and J by 1 base. The CDR3 spells CASSQTSGSYEQYF. Here the CDR3 DNA reads TGTGCCAGCAGTCAGACTAGCGGATCCTACGAGCAGTACTTC.

V usage is TRBV5-5 and J usage is TRBJ2-7; 9 bases line up with TRBD2. CDR1 is SGHKS and CDR2 is YYEKEE in the germline V gene (reference sequence). CDR3 length equals 17 residues. With V trimmed by 3 bases and J by 2 bases, 12 bases remained unmatched. CDR3 in DNA: TGTGCCAGCAGCTCCGAGCGGGGAGGCGGGAGGGCCTACGAGCAGTACTTC. Translation gives CASSSERGGGRAYEQYF.

The J gene is TRBJ1-1, the V gene TRBV29-1; maybe TRBD1 (5 bases). Trimming left V 4 bases short and J 3 bases short, with 12 bases between. The CDR3 spans 13 residues. CDR1 and CDR2 from the germline V gene are SQVTM and ANQGSEA. CDR3 in amino acids: CSVGGVLYTEAFF. The CDR3 DNA sequence: TGCAGCGTTGGGGGGGTGCTGTACACTGAAGCTTTCTTT.

This clone was seen ten or more times. The chain links TRBV24-1 to TRBJ2-2; 7 bases are shared with TRBD2. Trimming at V came to 2 bases and at J to 5 bases, leaving 7 bases not matched to a gene. The CDR3 length is 16 residues. Germline V gene data show CDR1 as KGHDR and CDR2 as SFDVKD. As DNA, the CDR3 is TGTGCCACCAGTGATTCCCGGGGGGTAGAGACCGGGGAGCTGTTTTTT. Its protein product is CATSDSRGVETGELFF.

This rearrangement joins TRBV19 to TRBJ2-2; 14 positions agree with TRBD2. The CDR3 has 16 amino acids. V trimming: 9 bases; J trimming: 2 bases; junction bases outside the gene matches: 5. Germline values: CDR1 LNHDA, CDR2 SQIVND (reference sequence). For the CDR3, the DNA is TGTGCCAGCTGGACTAGCGGGAGGACTAACACCGGGGAGCTGTTTTTT. Its translation is CASWTSGRTNTGELFF. Drawing the rest from reference TRBV19 and TRBJ2-2, the complete variable domain is DGGITQSPKYLFRKEGQNVTLSCEQNLNHDAMYWYRQDPGQGLRLIYYSQIVNDFQKGDIAEGYSVSREKKESFPLTVTSAQKNPTAFYLCASWTSGRTNTGELFFGEGSRLTVL.

Written as DNA, the CDR3 is TGCGCCAGCAGCTCCGCTCCCGGGGTCCAAGAGACCCAGTACTTC. This sequence encodes CASSSAPGVQETQYF. The chain has TRBV5-1 and TRBJ2-5, with D tentatively TRBD2 (5 bases). Looked up from germline, CDR1 is SGHRS and CDR2 is YFSETQ. CDR3 length: 15 amino acids. Trimming stripped 3 bases from V and 1 base from J, with 13 bases between.

The chain joins TRBV4-3 to TRBJ2-3; 8 nucleotides agree with TRBD1. The CDR3 is 15 residues long. V was clipped by 1 base and J by 0 bases; unmatched bases: 0. CDR1 is LGHNA and CDR2 is YSLEER in the germline V gene. The DNA for the CDR3 is TGCGCCAGCAGCCAAGGGGACAGGAGCACAGATACGCAGTATTTT. Protein sequence: CASSQGDRSTDTQYF.

This chain links TRBV9 with TRBJ1-3, with no clear D. Trimming removed 0 bases from V and 1 base from J, with 8 bases in between. CDR1 is SGDLS and CDR2 is YYNGEE in the germline V gene. This CDR3 is built from 15 residues. CDR3 coding DNA: TGTGCCAGCAGCGTAGGGAGGGCTTCTGGAAACACCATATATTTT. It specifies CASSVGRASGNTIYF.

This chain links TRBV28 with TRBJ2-6; no firm D call. The germline gives CDR1 MDHEN, CDR2 SYDVKM. The CDR3 extends over 15 amino acids. V was cut by 3 bases and J by 0 bases, with 6 bases left in between. CDR3 in DNA: TGTGCCAGCAGTTTGGCCAGCTCTGGGGCCAACGTCCTGACTTTC. Translated, it gives CASSLASSGANVLTF.